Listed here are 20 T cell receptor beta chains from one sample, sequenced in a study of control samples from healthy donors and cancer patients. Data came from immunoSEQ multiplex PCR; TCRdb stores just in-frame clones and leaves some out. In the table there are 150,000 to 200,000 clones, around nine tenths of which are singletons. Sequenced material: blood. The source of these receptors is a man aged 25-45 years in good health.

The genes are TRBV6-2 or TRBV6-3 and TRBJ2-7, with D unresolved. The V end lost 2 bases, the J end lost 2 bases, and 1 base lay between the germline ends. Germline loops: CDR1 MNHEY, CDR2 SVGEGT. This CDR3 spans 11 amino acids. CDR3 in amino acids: CASSYAYEQYF. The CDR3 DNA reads TGTGCCAGCAGTTACGCCTACGAGCAGTACTTC.

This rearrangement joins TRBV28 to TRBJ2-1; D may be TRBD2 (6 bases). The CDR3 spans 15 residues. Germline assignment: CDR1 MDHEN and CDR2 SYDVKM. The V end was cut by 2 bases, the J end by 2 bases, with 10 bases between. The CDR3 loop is CASSLTGAPYNEQFF. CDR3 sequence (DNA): TGTGCCAGCAGTTTAACGGGAGCCCCCTACAATGAGCAGTTCTTC.

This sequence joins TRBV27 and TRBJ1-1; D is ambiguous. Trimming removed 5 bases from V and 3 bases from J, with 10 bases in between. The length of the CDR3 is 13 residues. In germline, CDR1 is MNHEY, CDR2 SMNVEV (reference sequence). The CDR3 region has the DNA TGTGCCAGCAGTCCGCTTGATTACACTGAAGCTTTCTTT. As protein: CASSPLDYTEAFF.

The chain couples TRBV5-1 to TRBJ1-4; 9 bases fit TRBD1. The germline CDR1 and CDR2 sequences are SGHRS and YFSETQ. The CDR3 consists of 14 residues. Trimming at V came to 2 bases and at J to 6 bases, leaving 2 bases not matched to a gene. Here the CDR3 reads CASSFRDRDEKLFF. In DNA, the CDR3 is TGCGCCAGCAGCTTCAGGGACAGGGATGAAAAACTGTTTTTT.

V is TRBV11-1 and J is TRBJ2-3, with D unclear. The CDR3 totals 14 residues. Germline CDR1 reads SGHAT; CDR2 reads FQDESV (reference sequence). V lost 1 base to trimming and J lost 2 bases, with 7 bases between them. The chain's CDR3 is CASSLVYLTDTQYF. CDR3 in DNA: TGTGCCAGCAGCTTAGTATATCTCACAGATACGCAGTATTTT.

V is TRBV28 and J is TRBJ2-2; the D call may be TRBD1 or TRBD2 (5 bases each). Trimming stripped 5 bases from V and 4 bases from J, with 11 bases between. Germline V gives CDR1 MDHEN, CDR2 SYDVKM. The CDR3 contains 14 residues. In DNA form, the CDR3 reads TGTGCCAGCAGTCCCCCGGGGCCCACCGGGGAGCTGTTTTTT. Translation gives CASSPPGPTGELFF.

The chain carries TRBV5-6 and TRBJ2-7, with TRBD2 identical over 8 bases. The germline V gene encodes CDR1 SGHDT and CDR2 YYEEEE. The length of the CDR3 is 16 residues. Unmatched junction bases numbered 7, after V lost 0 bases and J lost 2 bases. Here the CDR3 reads CASSLVSGTRTYEQYF. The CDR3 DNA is TGTGCCAGCAGCTTGGTCTCCGGGACTAGAACCTACGAGCAGTACTTC.

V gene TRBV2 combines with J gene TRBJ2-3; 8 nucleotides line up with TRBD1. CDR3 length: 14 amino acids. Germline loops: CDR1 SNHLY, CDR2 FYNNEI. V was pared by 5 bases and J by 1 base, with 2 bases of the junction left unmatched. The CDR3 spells CASSLQGGTDTQYF. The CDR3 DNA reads TGTGCCAGCAGTCTACAGGGGGGCACAGATACGCAGTATTTT.

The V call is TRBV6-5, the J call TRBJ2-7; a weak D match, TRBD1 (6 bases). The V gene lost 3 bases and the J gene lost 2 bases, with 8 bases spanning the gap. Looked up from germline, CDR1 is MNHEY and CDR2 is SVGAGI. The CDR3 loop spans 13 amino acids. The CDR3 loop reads CASSYNRAYEQYF. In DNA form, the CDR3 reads TGTGCCAGCAGTTATAACAGGGCCTACGAGCAGTACTTC.

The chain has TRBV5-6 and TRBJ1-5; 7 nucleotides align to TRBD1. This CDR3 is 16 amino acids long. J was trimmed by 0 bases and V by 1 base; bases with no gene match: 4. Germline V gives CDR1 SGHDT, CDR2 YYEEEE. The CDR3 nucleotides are TGTGCCAGCAGCTTGCGAGGGACAGATAGCAATCAGCCCCAGCATTTT. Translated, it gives CASSLRGTDSNQPQHF.

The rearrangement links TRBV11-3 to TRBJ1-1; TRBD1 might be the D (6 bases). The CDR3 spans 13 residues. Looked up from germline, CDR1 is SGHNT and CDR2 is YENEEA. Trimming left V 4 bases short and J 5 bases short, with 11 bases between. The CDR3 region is CASSSTRGTEAFF. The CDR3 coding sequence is TGTGCCAGCAGCTCTACCAGGGGTACTGAAGCTTTCTTT.

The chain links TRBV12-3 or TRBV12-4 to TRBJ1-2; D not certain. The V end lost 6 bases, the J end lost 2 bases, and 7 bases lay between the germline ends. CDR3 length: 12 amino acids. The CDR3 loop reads CASRRDNYGYTF. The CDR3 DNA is TGTGCCAGCAGGCGCGACAACTATGGCTACACCTTC.

The CDR3 nucleotides read TGTGCCAGCTCACTCCGGGACAATCCGGATACGCAGTATTTT. Translation: CASSLRDNPDTQYF. This sequence joins TRBV18 and TRBJ2-3; D is perhaps TRBD1 (6 bases). The CDR3 is 14 amino acids. V was trimmed by 4 bases and J by 6 bases, leaving 14 bases between them. Germline V CDR1 and CDR2: KGHSH, LQKENI.

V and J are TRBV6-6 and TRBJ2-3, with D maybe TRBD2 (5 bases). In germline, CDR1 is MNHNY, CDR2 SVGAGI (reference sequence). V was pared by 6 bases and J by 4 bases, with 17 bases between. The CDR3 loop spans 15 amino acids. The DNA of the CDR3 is TGTGCCAGCAGCCCCCAGCTCGGCGGGTCAGATACGCAGTATTTT. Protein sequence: CASSPQLGGSDTQYF.

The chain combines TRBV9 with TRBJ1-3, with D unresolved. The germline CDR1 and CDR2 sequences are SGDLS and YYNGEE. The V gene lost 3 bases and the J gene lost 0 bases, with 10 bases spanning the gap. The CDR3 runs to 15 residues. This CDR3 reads CASSGPWASGNTIYF. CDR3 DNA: TGTGCCAGCAGCGGGCCGTGGGCCTCTGGAAACACCATATATTTT. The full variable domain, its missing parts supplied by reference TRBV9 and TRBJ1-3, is DSGVTQTPKHLITATGQRVTLRCSPRSGDLSVYWYQQSLDQGLQFLIQYYNGEERAKGNILERFSAQQFPDLHSELNLSSLELGDSALYFCASSGPWASGNTIYFGEGSWLTVV.

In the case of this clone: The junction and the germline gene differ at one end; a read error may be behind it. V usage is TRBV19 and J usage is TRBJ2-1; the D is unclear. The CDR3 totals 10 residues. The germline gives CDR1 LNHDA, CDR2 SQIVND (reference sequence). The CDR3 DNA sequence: TGTGCCAGTAGTTGTTCGCCATGGCTCTTC. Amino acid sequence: CASSCSPWLF.

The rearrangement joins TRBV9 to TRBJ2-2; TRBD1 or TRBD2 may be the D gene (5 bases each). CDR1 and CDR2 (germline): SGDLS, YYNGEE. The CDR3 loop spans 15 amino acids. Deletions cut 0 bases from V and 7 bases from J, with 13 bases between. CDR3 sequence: CASSVAGRVGGELFF. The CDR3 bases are TGTGCCAGCAGCGTAGCAGGGCGGGTTGGCGGGGAGCTGTTTTTT.

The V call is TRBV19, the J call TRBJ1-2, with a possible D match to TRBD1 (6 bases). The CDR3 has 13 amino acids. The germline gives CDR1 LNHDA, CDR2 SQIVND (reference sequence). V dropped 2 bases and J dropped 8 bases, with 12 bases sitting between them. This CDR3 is CASSIQGTLGYTF. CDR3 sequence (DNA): TGTGCCAGTAGTATACAGGGGACCCTAGGCTACACCTTC.

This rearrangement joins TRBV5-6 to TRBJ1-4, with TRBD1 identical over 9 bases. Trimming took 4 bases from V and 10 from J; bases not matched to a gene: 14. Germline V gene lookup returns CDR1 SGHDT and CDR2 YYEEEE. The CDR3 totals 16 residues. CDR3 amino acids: CASSRTGEGWGGKLFF. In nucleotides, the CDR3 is TGTGCCAGCAGCCGGACAGGGGAAGGATGGGGGGGAAAACTGTTTTTT.

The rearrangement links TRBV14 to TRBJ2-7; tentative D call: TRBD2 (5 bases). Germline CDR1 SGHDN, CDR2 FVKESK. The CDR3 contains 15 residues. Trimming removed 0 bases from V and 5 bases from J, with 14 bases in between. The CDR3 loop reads CASSQEPGIPNEQYF. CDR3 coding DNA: TGTGCCAGCAGCCAAGAACCCGGGATTCCTAACGAGCAGTACTTC.